The T cell receptor (beta chain) described here comes from a study of CD8 T cells in ankylosing spondylitis. Quantitative 5'-RACE was performed with molecular barcodes, and it yielded the TCR beta libraries. TCRdb reprocessed the 5' RACE reads with MiXCR, giving one entry per CDR3 protein. Of 200,000 to 250,000 distinct CDR3 sequences in the sample, 7.3% were seen once. Study outcomes and limitations: There was reportedly significant enrichment of clones that were disease-linked in matched ankylosing spondylitis synovial fluid. Disease-linked clones bore a CD8+ phenotype, appearing relatively rarely in peripheral blood. A TCR beta motif of 7 to 9 highly homologous variants seemed to mark ankylosing spondylitis blood.

V lost 1 base and J 3 bases, leaving 13 bases between the germline ends. The CDR3 covers 16 residues. The V gene's germline CDR1 is SEHNR and CDR2 FQNEAQ (reference sequence). This clonotype was picked up many times. Its target is unknown. The specimen sequenced was blood, either unsorted or a sorted T cell fraction (not recorded which). The TCR comes from a male donor with ankylosing spondylitis. The J gene is TRBJ1-5, the V gene TRBV7-9, with D perhaps TRBD1 (5 bases). CDR3 coding DNA: TGTGCCAGCAGCTTAGAAATTCAGGGATTCAATCAGCCCCAGCATTTT. This encodes CASSLEIQGFNQPQHF.